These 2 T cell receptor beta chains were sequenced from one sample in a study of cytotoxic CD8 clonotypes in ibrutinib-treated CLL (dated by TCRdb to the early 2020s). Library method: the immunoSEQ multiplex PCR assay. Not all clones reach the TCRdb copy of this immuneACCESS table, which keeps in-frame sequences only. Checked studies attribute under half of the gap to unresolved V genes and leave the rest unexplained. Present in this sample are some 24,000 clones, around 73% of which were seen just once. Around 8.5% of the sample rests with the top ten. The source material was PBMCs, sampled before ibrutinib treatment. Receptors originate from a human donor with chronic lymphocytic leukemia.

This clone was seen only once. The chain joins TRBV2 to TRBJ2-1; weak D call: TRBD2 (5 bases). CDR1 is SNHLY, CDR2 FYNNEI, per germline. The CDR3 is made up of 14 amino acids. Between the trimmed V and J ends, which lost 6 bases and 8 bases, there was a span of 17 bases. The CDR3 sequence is CASRGSVIKDEQFF. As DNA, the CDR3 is TGTGCCAGCAGAGGGAGCGTGATAAAGGATGAGCAGTTCTTC.

The CDR3 spells CASKTGYGTYGYTF. The CDR3 nucleotides are TGTGCCAGTAAAACCGGGTACGGGACCTATGGCTACACCTTC. The chain uses TRBV19 and TRBJ1-2, with D perhaps TRBD1 (5 bases). V was pared by 7 bases and J by 4 bases, with 16 bases between. Looked up from germline, CDR1 is LNHDA and CDR2 is SQIVND (reference sequence). The CDR3 has 14 amino acids.